One sample yielded the 21 T cell receptor beta chains listed below, sequenced in a study of blood T cell repertoires in COVID-19. The data were produced by immunoSEQ multiplex PCR, yet TCRdb's version contains in-frame clones alone and is incomplete. The sample shows over 250,000 clones, 75% to 90% of them seen only once. Sequencing was performed on peripheral blood. The receptors derive from a woman aged 70-85 years with COVID-19, enrolled during active disease.

The chain couples TRBV4-1 to TRBJ1-2; 8 bases agree with TRBD1. The CDR3 loop spans 15 amino acids. Germline CDR1 is MGHRA and CDR2 is YSYEKL. V gave up 0 bases and J gave up 6 bases; unmatched junction bases: 6. The CDR3 region is CASSQDPGQGDGYTF. The DNA of the CDR3 is TGCGCCAGCAGCCAAGATCCCGGACAGGGTGATGGCTACACCTTC.

CDR3 coding DNA: TGTGCCAGCAGCCCTGGACAGGGGTGGGACACTGAAGCTTTCTTT. Its protein is CASSPGQGWDTEAFF. The V and J genes are TRBV11-2 and TRBJ1-1; 9 nucleotides align to TRBD1. CDR3 length equals 15 residues. From germline, CDR1 is SGHAT and CDR2 FQNNGV. After removal of 5 bases from V and 3 bases from J, the junction contained 7 bases not matched to a gene.

The V call is TRBV27, the J call TRBJ1-1; possibly TRBD1 for D (6 bases). V lost 6 bases and J lost 5, with 10 bases in between. Germline CDR1 MNHEY, CDR2 SMNVEV (reference sequence). This CDR3 region has 12 residues. The CDR3 reads CASSQGQTEAFF. CDR3 bases: TGTGCCAGCAGCCAAGGACAGACTGAAGCTTTCTTT.

The CDR3 region has the DNA TGTGCCAGCACTCGTTGGGGACAGGGAATCAATGAGCAGTTCTTC. It yields the protein CASTRWGQGINEQFF. The chain links TRBV6-5 to TRBJ2-1, with 9 bases that match TRBD1. The V gene's germline CDR1 is MNHEY and CDR2 SVGAGI. The CDR3 totals 15 residues. The V segment lost 7 bases and the J segment 6 bases; nucleotides outside the gene matches: 10.

The chain links TRBV29-1 to TRBJ1-4, with 8 nucleotides matching TRBD1. The length of the CDR3 is 13 residues. From germline, CDR1 is SQVTM and CDR2 ANQGSEA. Unmatched junction bases numbered 1, after V lost 4 bases and J lost 3 bases. The CDR3, as DNA: TGCAGCGTTGCGGGACAGGCTAATGAAAAACTGTTTTTT. The encoded protein is CSVAGQANEKLFF.

This chain joins TRBV1 and TRBJ2-2; the table's D call of TRBD2 was not tested on the DNA. TRBV1 counts as a pseudogene. The length of the CDR3 is 18 residues. CDR3 DNA: TGCACCAGCAGCCAAGATAGGACTAGCGGGGACCACACCGGGGAGCTGTTTTTT. Amino acids: CTSSQDRTSGDHTGELFF.

This chain links TRBV7-3 with TRBJ2-3; TRBD2 matches 8 bases. Looked up from germline, CDR1 is SGHTA and CDR2 is FQGTGA. CDR3 length: 15 residues. Trimming took 2 bases from V and 0 from J; bases not matched to a gene: 1. Here the CDR3 reads CASSLAGGSTDTQYF. The CDR3 coding sequence is TGTGCCAGCAGCTTAGCGGGGGGAAGCACAGATACGCAGTATTTT. The full variable domain, completed using reference TRBV7-3 and TRBJ2-3, is GAGVSQTPSNKVTEKGKYVELRCDPISGHTALYWYRQSLGQGPEFLIYFQGTGAADDSGLPNDRFFAVRPEGSVSTLKIQRTERGDSAVYLCASSLAGGSTDTQYFGPGTRLTVL.

The V and J genes are TRBV12-5 and TRBJ2-1; 15 bases fit TRBD2. The V gene end was trimmed by 0 bases and the J gene end by 10 bases; junction bases not matched to a gene: 13. The CDR3 extends over 19 amino acids. Per germline, CDR1 LGHNT and CDR2 FRNRAP. CDR3 loop: CASGLVLGLWTSGGEEQFF. DNA of the CDR3: TGTGCTAGTGGTTTGGTGTTGGGCTTGTGGACTAGCGGGGGGGAGGAGCAGTTCTTC.

The chain uses TRBV2 and TRBJ2-1; D gene uncertain. The germline V gene has CDR1 SNHLY and CDR2 FYNNEI. This CDR3 has 14 amino acids. The V end was cut by 5 bases, the J end by 6 bases, with 14 bases between. The CDR3 coding sequence is TGTGCCAGCAGTCCTGACACCTTATTCAATGAGCAGTTCTTC. Translating gives CASSPDTLFNEQFF.

This chain links TRBV9 with TRBJ1-1; 8 bases align to TRBD1. The CDR3 contains 16 residues. J was trimmed by 7 bases and V by 0 bases; bases with no gene match: 11. Germline V gives CDR1 SGDLS, CDR2 YYNGEE. The CDR3 here is CASSVAGQGRGREAFF. The CDR3 region has the DNA TGTGCCAGCAGCGTAGCTGGACAGGGTAGGGGCCGTGAAGCTTTCTTT.

The chain links TRBV5-1 to TRBJ2-7; a possible D gene is TRBD1 (7 bases). Trimming pared 0 bases from V and 4 bases from J, leaving 17 bases between. The length of the CDR3 is 16 residues. Germline V gene sequence: CDR1 SGHRS, CDR2 YFSETQ. The CDR3 loop is CASSLGQGGTYYEQYF. CDR3 sequence (DNA): TGCGCCAGCAGCTTGGGCCAGGGGGGAACTTATTACGAGCAGTACTTC.

The J gene is TRBJ1-1, the V gene TRBV6-2 or TRBV6-3; D is ambiguous. The V end lost 4 bases, the J end lost 8 bases, and 8 bases lay between the germline ends. This CDR3 contains 11 residues. Germline V lookup: CDR1 MNHEY, CDR2 SVGEGT. Written as DNA, the CDR3 is TGTGCCAGCAGTTCTGCGGGCGAAGCTTTCTTT. This translates into CASSSAGEAFF.

The rearrangement joins TRBV4-2 to TRBJ1-2; weak D call: TRBD1 (5 bases). The CDR3 loop spans 16 amino acids. Trimming removed 0 bases from V and 1 base from J, with 12 bases in between. Germline V gene sequence: CDR1 LGHNA, CDR2 YNFKEQ. The CDR3 bases are TGTGCCAGCAGCCAAGAGGGGCAGGCTATTAACTATGGCTACACCTTC. Protein product: CASSQEGQAINYGYTF.

The chain is built from TRBV19 and TRBJ2-2; maybe TRBD1 (6 bases). The V end lost 7 bases, the J end lost 0 bases, and 12 bases lay between the germline ends. CDR1 is LNHDA and CDR2 is SQIVND in the germline V gene (reference sequence). The length of the CDR3 is 15 residues. CDR3 region: CASTYPGANTGELFF. The CDR3 nucleotides read TGTGCCAGTACTTATCCAGGGGCGAACACCGGGGAGCTGTTTTTT.

This chain links TRBV7-9 with TRBJ2-7; 9 nucleotides agree with TRBD1. This CDR3 spans 15 amino acids. Germline V lookup: CDR1 SEHNR, CDR2 FQNEAQ (reference sequence). Trimming took 4 bases from V and 4 from J; bases not matched to a gene: 8. CDR3 DNA sequence: TGTGCCAGCAGCTCCACCCGGGACAGGGAGTACGAGCAGTACTTC. Translating gives CASSSTRDREYEQYF.

The CDR3 here is CASSNKSDRARRGYTF. CDR3 DNA: TGTGCCAGCAGCAATAAGTCGGACAGGGCCCGGCGTGGCTACACCTTC. V usage is TRBV21-1 and J usage is TRBJ1-2; TRBD1 is the table's D call, not checked against the DNA. TRBV21-1 counts as a pseudogene. This CDR3 spans 16 amino acids.

V is TRBV5-6 and J is TRBJ1-1; maybe TRBD1 (6 bases). Trimming left V 0 bases short and J 4 bases short, with 10 bases between. CDR1 is SGHDT and CDR2 is YYEEEE in the germline V gene. CDR3 size: 14 residues. CDR3 region: CASSLDRAGTEAFF. As DNA, the CDR3 is TGTGCCAGCAGCTTGGACAGGGCTGGCACTGAAGCTTTCTTT.

This CDR3 is CASSLGGITDTQYF. The CDR3 DNA follows: TGTGCCAGCAGCTTAGGGGGGATTACAGATACGCAGTATTTT. The chain joins TRBV7-3 to TRBJ2-3; D might be TRBD2 (6 bases). The V and J ends lost 2 bases and 3 bases respectively, with 9 bases between them. Germline V gives CDR1 SGHTA, CDR2 FQGTGA. This CDR3 spans 14 amino acids.

The chain uses TRBV27 and TRBJ2-7, with D maybe TRBD1 (5 bases). There are 12 residues in the CDR3. In germline, CDR1 is MNHEY, CDR2 SMNVEV (reference sequence). V was pared by 6 bases and J by 7 bases, with 13 bases between. CDR3 nucleotides: TGTGCCAGCAGGTTCCAGGGTGGGGAGCAGTACTTC. It specifies CASRFQGGEQYF.

This rearrangement joins TRBV10-3 to TRBJ1-4, with D perhaps TRBD1 (6 bases). This CDR3 is 17 amino acids long. Trimming shortened V by 0 bases and J by 3 bases, and 14 bases separated the two germline ends. CDR1 and CDR2 (germline): ENHRY, SYGVKD. The CDR3 region is CAISESGQLRANEKLFF. CDR3 DNA: TGTGCCATCAGTGAGTCTGGACAGCTAAGAGCTAATGAAAAACTGTTTTTT.

The gene calls are TRBV6-5 and TRBJ2-7; TRBD2 aligns across 7 bases. Germline CDR1 MNHEY, CDR2 SVGAGI. The ends lost 6 bases at V and 0 bases at J; junction bases unmatched: 8. The CDR3 has 15 amino acids. The CDR3, as DNA: TGTGCCAGCAGGGTTACTAGCGTGAGCTCCTACGAGCAGTACTTC. As protein: CASRVTSVSSYEQYF.